The 9 T cell receptor beta chains below were found in one sample sequenced in a study of vaccination and CD4 T cells after COVID-19. No antigen has been identified for these receptors. Sequence data for DNA of cultured CD4+ T cells were generated by the Oncomine TCR Beta short-read assay. MiXCR, run by TCRdb on the PCR reads, gives a single entry per CDR3 protein. Of some 16,000 distinct CDR3 sequences listed, 44% are singletons. Indicated treatment: approximately 9-day PBMC culture with coronavirus spike peptide pools or control peptides (ViraFEST assay). The material was CD4+ T cells from blood, cultured in vitro, obtained after SARS-CoV-2 vaccination. Receptors were obtained from a human donor who had recovered from COVID-19.

DNA of the CDR3: TGTGCCAGCAGAATCCGGACTAGCGGGACCTACGAGCAGTACTTC. This translates into CASRIRTSGTYEQYF. The rearrangement uses TRBV6-1 and TRBJ2-7; 12 nucleotides align to TRBD2. V lost 6 bases and J lost 2; bases outside the gene matches: 5. In germline, CDR1 is MNHNS, CDR2 SASEGT. The CDR3 runs to 15 residues.

The chain uses TRBV5-1 and TRBJ1-6, with 10 bases aligning to TRBD1. J gave up 1 base and V 1 base, and 5 bases lay outside the gene matches. The germline CDR1 and CDR2 sequences are SGHRS and YFSETQ. The length of the CDR3 is 18 residues. DNA of the CDR3: TGCGCCAGCAGCTTGACTGGACAGGGGGGATCCTATAATTCACCCCTCCACTTT. Protein: CASSLTGQGGSYNSPLHF.

This chain connects TRBV12-3 or TRBV12-4 to TRBJ2-7; TRBD1 or TRBD2 may be the D gene (6 bases each). V lost 2 bases to trimming and J lost 6 bases, with 17 bases between them. The CDR3 runs 15 residues. CDR3 sequence: CASSLRVRGAGEQYF. DNA for the CDR3: TGTGCCAGCAGTTTAAGGGTAAGGGGGGCTGGCGAGCAGTACTTC.

This clonotype came up once. The rearrangement links TRBV7-2 to TRBJ2-1; 14 nucleotides line up with TRBD2. CDR3 size: 20 residues. The junction had 10 bases not matched to a gene; V was cut back by 3 bases and J by 0 bases. CDR1 and CDR2 from the germline V gene are SGHTA and FQGNSA. CDR3: CASSFPGLAGGRNSYNEQFF. The CDR3 DNA follows: TGTGCCAGCAGCTTCCCCGGACTAGCGGGAGGACGCAACTCCTACAATGAGCAGTTCTTC.

The CDR3 sequence is CASSPKSLPSLWNNELEQFF. In DNA, the CDR3 is TGTGCCAGCAGCCCGAAAAGCCTCCCCTCTTTGTGGAACAATGAGTTAGAGCAGTTCTTC. J is TRBJ2-1 and V is TRBV7-2; D unclear. The V and J ends lost 5 bases and 10 bases respectively, with 36 bases between them. The CDR3 contains 20 residues. Germline V gene sequence: CDR1 SGHTA, CDR2 FQGNSA.

The chain carries TRBV7-9 and TRBJ1-2, with TRBD1 identical over 9 bases. The CDR3 totals 16 residues. V trimming: 2 bases; J trimming: 8 bases; junction bases outside the gene matches: 12. Germline V gene lookup returns CDR1 SEHNR and CDR2 FQNEAQ (reference sequence). CDR3 sequence reads: CASSLRNTGGFDGYTF. CDR3 sequence (DNA): TGTGCCAGCAGCTTACGTAACACAGGGGGCTTTGACGGCTACACCTTC.

This clonotype was seen only a few times. The chain recombines TRBV28 with TRBJ2-7; 9 positions match TRBD2. The CDR3 covers 15 residues. Germline V gene sequence: CDR1 MDHEN, CDR2 SYDVKM. Trimming at V came to 2 bases and at J to 4 bases, leaving 6 bases not matched to a gene. CDR3 sequence (DNA): TGTGCCAGCAGTTTAATGCGACTAGCGGATTACGAGCAGTACTTC. Its protein is CASSLMRLADYEQYF.

The V call is TRBV28, the J call TRBJ1-3, with D tentatively TRBD1 (6 bases). The V and J ends lost 3 bases and 0 bases respectively, with 9 bases between them. Per the germline V gene, CDR1 is MDHEN and CDR2 is SYDVKM. There are 15 residues in the CDR3. The CDR3, as DNA: TGTGCCAGCAGTTTCGGGGGCGGCTCTGGAAACACCATATATTTT. It is translated as CASSFGGGSGNTIYF.

This clonotype is medium-sized. This chain links TRBV12-3 or TRBV12-4 with TRBJ2-2, with a tentative D call TRBD1 (6 bases). The ends were cut back, 4 bases at V and 3 bases at J, with 18 bases in the middle. The CDR3 has 17 residues. The CDR3 DNA is TGTGCCAGCAGTTCACTCCAGGGGCGAGGCGACACCGGGGAGCTGTTTTTT. Its protein is CASSSLQGRGDTGELFF.